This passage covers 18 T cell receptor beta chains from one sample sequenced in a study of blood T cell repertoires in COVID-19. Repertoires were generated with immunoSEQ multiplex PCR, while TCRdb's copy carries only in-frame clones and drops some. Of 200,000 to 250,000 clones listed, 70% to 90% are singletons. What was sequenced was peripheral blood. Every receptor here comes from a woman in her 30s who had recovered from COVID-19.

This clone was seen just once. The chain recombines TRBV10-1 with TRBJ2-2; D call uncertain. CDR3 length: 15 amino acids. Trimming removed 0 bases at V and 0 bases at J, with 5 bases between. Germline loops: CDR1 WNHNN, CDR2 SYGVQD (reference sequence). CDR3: CASSESNPNTGELFF. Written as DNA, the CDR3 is TGCGCCAGCAGTGAGTCCAATCCGAACACCGGGGAGCTGTTTTTT.

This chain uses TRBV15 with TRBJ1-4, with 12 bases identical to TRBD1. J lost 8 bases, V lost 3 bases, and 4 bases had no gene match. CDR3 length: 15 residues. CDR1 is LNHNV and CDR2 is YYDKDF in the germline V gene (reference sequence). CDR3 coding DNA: TGTGCCACCAGCAGGGATGGGACAGGGGGCGAAAAACTGTTTTTT. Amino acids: CATSRDGTGGEKLFF. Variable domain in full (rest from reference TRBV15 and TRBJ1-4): DAMVIQNPRYQVTQFGKPVTLSCSQTLNHNVMYWYQQKSSQAPKLLFHYYDKDFNNEADTPDNFQSRRPNTSFCFLDIRSPGLGDTAMYLCATSRDGTGGEKLFFGSGTQLSVL.

The CDR3 nucleotides are TGTGCCAGCAGTCCAGTTCCCCGGGGGGGCTACTACAATGAGCAGTTCTTC. Amino acid sequence: CASSPVPRGGYYNEQFF. The gene calls are TRBV27 and TRBJ2-1, with 8 bases fitting TRBD2. Looked up from germline, CDR1 is MNHEY and CDR2 is SMNVEV (reference sequence). J was trimmed by 3 bases and V by 5 bases; bases with no gene match: 12. The CDR3 covers 17 residues.

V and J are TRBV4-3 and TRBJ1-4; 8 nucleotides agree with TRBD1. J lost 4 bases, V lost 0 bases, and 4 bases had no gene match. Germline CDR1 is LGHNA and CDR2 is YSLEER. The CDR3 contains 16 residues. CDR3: CASSQDHGQGNEKLFF. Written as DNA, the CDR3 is TGCGCCAGCAGCCAAGACCACGGACAGGGTAATGAAAAACTGTTTTTT.

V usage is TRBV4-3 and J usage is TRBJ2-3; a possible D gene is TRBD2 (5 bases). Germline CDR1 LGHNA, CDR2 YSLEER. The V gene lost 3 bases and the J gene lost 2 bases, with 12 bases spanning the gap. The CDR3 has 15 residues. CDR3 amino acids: CASSHAGEYTDTQYF. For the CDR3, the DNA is TGCGCCAGCAGCCATGCCGGGGAATACACAGATACGCAGTATTTT.

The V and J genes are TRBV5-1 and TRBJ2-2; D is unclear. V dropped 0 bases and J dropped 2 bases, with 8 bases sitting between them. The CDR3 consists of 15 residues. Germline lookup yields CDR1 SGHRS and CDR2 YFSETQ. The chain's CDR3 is CASSLGQENTGELFF. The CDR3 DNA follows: TGCGCCAGCAGCTTGGGGCAGGAAAACACCGGGGAGCTGTTTTTT.

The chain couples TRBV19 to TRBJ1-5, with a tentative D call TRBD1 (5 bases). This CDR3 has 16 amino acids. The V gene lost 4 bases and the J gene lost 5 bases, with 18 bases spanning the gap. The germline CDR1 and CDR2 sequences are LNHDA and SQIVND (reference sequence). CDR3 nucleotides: TGTGCCAGTAGTACCCCGTGGGGGGGAGTCGATCAGCCCCAGCATTTT. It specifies CASSTPWGGVDQPQHF.

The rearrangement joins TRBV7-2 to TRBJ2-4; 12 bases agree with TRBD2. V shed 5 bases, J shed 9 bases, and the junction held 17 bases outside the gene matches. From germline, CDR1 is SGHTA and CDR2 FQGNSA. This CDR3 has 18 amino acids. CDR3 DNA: TGTGCCAGCAGCCATAACCTGCTTACTAGCGGGGGGAGGAGCATTCAGTACTTC. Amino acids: CASSHNLLTSGGRSIQYF.

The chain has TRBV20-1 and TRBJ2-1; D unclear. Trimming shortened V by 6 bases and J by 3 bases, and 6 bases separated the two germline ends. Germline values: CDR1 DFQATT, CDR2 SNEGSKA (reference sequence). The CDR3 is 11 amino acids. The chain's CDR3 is CSATDYNEQFF. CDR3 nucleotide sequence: TGCAGTGCCACAGACTACAATGAGCAGTTCTTC.

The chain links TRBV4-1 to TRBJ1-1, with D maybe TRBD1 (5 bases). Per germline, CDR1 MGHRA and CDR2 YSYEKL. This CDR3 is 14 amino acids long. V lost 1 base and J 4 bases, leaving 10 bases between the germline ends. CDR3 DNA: TGCGCCAGCAGCCAAGTACCCGGGGGCACTGAAGCTTTCTTT. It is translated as CASSQVPGGTEAFF.

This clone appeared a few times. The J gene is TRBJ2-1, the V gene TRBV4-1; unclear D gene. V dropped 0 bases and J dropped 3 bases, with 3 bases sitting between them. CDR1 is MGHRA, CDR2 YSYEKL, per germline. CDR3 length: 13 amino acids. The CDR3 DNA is TGCGCCAGCAGCCAAGACCACTACAATGAGCAGTTCTTC. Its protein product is CASSQDHYNEQFF.

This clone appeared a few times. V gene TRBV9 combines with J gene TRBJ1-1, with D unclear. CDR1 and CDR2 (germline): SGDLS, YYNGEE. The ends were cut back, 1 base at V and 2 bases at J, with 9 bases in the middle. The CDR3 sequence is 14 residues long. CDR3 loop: CASSVKAANTEAFF. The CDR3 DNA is TGTGCCAGCAGCGTAAAAGCTGCAAACACTGAAGCTTTCTTT. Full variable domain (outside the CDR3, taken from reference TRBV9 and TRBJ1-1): DSGVTQTPKHLITATGQRVTLRCSPRSGDLSVYWYQQSLDQGLQFLIQYYNGEERAKGNILERFSAQQFPDLHSELNLSSLELGDSALYFCASSVKAANTEAFFGQGTRLTVV.

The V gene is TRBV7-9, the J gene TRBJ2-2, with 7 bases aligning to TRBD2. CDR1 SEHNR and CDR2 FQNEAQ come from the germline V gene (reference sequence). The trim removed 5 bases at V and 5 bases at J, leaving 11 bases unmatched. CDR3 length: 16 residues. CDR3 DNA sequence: TGTGCCAGCAGCCCACCCCCAGGGAGGGGAACCGGGGAGCTGTTTTTT. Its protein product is CASSPPPGRGTGELFF.

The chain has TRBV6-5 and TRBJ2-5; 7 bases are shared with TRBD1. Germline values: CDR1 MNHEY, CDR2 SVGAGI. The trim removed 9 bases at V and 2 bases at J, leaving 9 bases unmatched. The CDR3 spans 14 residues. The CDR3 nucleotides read TGTGCCAGAGGACAGGAGGCAGTTCAAGAGACCCAGTACTTC. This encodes CARGQEAVQETQYF.

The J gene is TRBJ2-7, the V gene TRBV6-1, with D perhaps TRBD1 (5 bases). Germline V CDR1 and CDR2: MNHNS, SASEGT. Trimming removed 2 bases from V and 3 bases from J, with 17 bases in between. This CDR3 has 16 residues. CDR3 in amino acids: CASSEIVRAEYYEQYF. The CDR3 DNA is TGTGCCAGCAGTGAAATCGTCAGGGCAGAATACTACGAGCAGTACTTC.

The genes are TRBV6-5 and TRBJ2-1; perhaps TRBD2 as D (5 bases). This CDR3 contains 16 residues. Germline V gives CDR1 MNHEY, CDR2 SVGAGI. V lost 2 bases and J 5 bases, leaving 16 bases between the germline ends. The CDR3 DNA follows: TGTGCCAGCAGTTACCATCTATCACGGCGGGACAATGAGCAGTTCTTC. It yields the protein CASSYHLSRRDNEQFF.

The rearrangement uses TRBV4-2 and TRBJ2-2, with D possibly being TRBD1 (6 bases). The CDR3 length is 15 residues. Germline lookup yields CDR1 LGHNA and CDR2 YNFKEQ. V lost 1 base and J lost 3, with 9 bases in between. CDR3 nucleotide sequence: TGTGCCAGCAGCCAAGCACAGGGTTACACCGGGGAGCTGTTTTTT. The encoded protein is CASSQAQGYTGELFF.

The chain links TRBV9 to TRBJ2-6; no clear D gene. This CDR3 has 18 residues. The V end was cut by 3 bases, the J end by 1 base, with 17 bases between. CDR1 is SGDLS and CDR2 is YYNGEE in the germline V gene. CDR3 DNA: TGTGCCAGCAGCGACTCCGTCCTGGGCCTTTCTGGGGCCAACGTCCTGACTTTC. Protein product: CASSDSVLGLSGANVLTF.